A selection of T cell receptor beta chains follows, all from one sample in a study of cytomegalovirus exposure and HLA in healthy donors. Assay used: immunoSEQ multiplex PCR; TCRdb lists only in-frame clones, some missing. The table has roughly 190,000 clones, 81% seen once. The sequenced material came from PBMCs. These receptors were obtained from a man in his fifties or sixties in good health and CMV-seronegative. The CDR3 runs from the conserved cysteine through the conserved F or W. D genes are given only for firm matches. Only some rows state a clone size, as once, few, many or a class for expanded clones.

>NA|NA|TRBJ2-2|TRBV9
TGTGCCAGCAGCGCGGGAACGATGGGGGAGCTGTTTTTT
CASSAGTMGELFF
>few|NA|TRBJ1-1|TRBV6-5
TGTGCCAGTTCTCGACTGAAGCTAGTCAACGCTGAAGCTTTCTTT
CASSRLKLVNAEAFF
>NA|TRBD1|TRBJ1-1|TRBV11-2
TGTGCCAGCAGCTTAGATATCTTGGCAGGGGGTACGCGGGCTTTCTTT
CASSLDILAGGTRAFF
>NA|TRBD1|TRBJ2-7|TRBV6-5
TGTGCCAGCAGTTACGAGTTCGGCAGGGGGAAGTACTTC
CASSYEFGRGKYF
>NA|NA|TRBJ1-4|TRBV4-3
TGCGCCAGCAGCCAAGGATTGGCCTCTAGAGAAAAACTGTTTTTT
CASSQGLASREKLFF
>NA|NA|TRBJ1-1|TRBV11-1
TGTGCCAGCAGCTTCCAGTACACTGAAGCTTTCTTT
CASSFQYTEAFF
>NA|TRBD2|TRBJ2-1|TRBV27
TGTGCCAGCAGCTCTTGGGGAGCGGGGGTAACATACAATGAGCAGTTCTTC
CASSSWGAGVTYNEQFF
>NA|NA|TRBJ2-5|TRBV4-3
TGCGCCAGCAGCCCGCAGGGTGGTGGGAAAGAGACCCAGTACTTC
CASSPQGGGKETQYF
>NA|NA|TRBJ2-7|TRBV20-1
TGCAGTGGAGGCGGTCCGGACGAGCAGTACTTC
CSGGGPDEQYF
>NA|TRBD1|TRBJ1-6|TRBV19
TGTGCCAGCACTCCGGACAGGGGATCCTATAATTCACCCCTCCACTTT
CASTPDRGSYNSPLHF
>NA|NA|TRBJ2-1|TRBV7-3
TGTGCCAGCAGCTTAAAGCAGGGTGAGCAGTTCTTC
CASSLKQGEQFF
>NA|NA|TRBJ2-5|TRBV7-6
TGTGCCAGCAGCTTAAGGGGAACCGTGAGTGAGACCCAGTACTTC
CASSLRGTVSETQYF
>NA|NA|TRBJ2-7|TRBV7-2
TGTGCCAGCAGCTCTTATTCCTACGAGCAGTACTTC
CASSSYSYEQYF
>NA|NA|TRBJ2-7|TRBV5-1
TGCGCCAGCAGCCCGAGGACAGATTACGAGCAGTACTTC
CASSPRTDYEQYF
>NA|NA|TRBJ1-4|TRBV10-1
TGCGCCAGCGGAGACAGTAATGAAAAACTGTTTTTT
CASGDSNEKLFF
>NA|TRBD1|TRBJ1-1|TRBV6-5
TGTGCCAGCAGCCGGGGACAGGGAGGTGGGGAAGCTTTCTTT
CASSRGQGGGEAFF
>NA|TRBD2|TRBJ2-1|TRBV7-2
TGTGCCAGCAGCTTAGGGGAGGGGTATGAGCAGTTCTTC
CASSLGEGYEQFF
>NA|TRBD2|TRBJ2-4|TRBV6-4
TGTGCCAGCAGTGACCATCTAGCGGGGGGTCAGGCCAAAAACATTCAGTACTTC
CASSDHLAGGQAKNIQYF
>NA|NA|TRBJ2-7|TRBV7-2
TGTGCCAGCAGCTCTTTACAGGGTCGAGTCGACGAGCAGTACTTC
CASSSLQGRVDEQYF
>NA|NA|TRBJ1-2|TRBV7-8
TGTGCCAGCAGCTCACCGGACAGTATTGGCTACACCTTC
CASSSPDSIGYTF
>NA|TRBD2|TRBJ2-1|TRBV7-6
TGTGCCAGCAGCCCTCGGGGGGTCGGGAATGAGCAGTTCTTC
CASSPRGVGNEQFF
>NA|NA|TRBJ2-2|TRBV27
TGTGCCAGCAGTTTATCATCCGGGGTGGGCACCGGGGAGCTGTTTTTT
CASSLSSGVGTGELFF
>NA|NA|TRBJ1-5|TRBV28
TGTGCCAGTGACAGAGGCAATCAGCCCCAGCATTTT
CASDRGNQPQHF
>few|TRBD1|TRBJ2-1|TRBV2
TGTGCCAGCACGGGACAGGAATACAATGAGCAGTTCTTC
CASTGQEYNEQFF
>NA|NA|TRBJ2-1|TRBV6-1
TGTGCCAGTTTCCTTTCAGGGGTGACATATGAGCAGTTCTTC
CASFLSGVTYEQFF
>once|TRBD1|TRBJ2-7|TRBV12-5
TGTGCTAGTGGTCCACCGAGACAGGGGAGCGAGCAGTACTTC
CASGPPRQGSEQYF
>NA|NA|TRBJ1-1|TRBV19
TGTGCCAGTACCCGGGGGGGGGTGAACACTGAAGCTTTCTTT
CASTRGGVNTEAFF
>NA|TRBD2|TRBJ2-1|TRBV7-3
TGTGCCAGCAGCCGGACTAGCGGGGGCCGCTACAATGAGCAGTTCTTC
CASSRTSGGRYNEQFF
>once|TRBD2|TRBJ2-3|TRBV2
TGTGCCAGCAGCCCCGGGCTAGCGGGGGCGGGGACGCAGTATTTT
CASSPGLAGAGTQYF
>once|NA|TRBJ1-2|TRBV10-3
TGTGCCACAGGTGGGGAGCTGGACTATGGCTACACCTTC
CATGGELDYGYTF
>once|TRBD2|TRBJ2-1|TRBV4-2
TGTGCCAGCAGCCACACAGCGGGGCAAAACAATGAGCAGTTCTTC
CASSHTAGQNNEQFF
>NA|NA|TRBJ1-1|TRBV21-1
TGTGCCAGCACCTTCTTCGGTAGGGGCTATAACACTGAAGCTTTCTTT
CASTFFGRGYNTEAFF
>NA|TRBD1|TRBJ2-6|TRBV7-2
TGTGCCAGCAGCCCAAAGTCAGGGGGCGAGACTGGGGCCAACGTCCTGACTTTC
CASSPKSGGETGANVLTF
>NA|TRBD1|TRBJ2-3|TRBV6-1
TGTGCCAGCAGTTCTCCGGGACAGGGTACAGATACGCAGTATTTT
CASSSPGQGTDTQYF
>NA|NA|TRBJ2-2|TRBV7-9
TGTGCCAGCAGCACCACTCGGGGAAGGACCGGGGAGCTGTTTTTT
CASSTTRGRTGELFF
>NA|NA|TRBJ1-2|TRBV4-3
TGCGCCAGCAGCCAAGATTCCGGGGTTAGGGGGGGGATAGGTGGCTACACCTTC
CASSQDSGVRGGIGGYTF
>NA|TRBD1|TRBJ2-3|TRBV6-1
TGTGCCAGCAGTGGGTGGACAGGGGGGCTTTCAACAGATACGCAGTATTTT
CASSGWTGGLSTDTQYF
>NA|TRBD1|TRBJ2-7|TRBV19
TGTGCCACCAGACAGGGAGTACACGAGCAGTACTTC
CATRQGVHEQYF
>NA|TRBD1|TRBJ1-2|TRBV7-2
TGTGCCAGCAGCTTAGCGGGGACAGGGGGGCTCTATGGCTACACCTTC
CASSLAGTGGLYGYTF
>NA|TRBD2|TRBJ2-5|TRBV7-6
TGTGCCAGCAGCTTAACAAAGGCGGGGGCTAGCGGGGGCTGGGAGACCCAGTACTTC
CASSLTKAGASGGWETQYF
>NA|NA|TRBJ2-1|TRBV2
TGTGCCACCCTAGGGGGTATAGGGGTGGATGAGCAGTTCTTC
CATLGGIGVDEQFF
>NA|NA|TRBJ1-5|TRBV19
TGTGCCAGTAGTATCGGACAGTTTGAGAGGAATCAGCCCCAGCATTTT
CASSIGQFERNQPQHF